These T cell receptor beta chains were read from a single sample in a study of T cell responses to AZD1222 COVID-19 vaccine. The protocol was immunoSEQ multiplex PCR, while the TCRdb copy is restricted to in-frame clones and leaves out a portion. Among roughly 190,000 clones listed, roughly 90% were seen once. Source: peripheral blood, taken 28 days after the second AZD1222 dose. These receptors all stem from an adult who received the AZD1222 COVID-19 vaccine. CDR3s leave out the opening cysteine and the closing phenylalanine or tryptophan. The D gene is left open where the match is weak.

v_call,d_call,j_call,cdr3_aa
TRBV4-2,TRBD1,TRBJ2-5,ASSQGQGPSETQY
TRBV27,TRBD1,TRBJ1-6,ASSLRTGGNSPLH
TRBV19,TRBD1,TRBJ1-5,ASSTPGTGYQPQH
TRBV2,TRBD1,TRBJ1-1,ASTPYRGETEAF
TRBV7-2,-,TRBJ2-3,ASSHGGALEADTQY
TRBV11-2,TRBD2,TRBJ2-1,ASSTQTQREGDNEQF
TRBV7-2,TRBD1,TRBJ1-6,ASSHTGGNSPLH
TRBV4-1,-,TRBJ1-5,ASLRGGSEGNQPQH
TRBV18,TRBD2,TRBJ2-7,ASSPVAKREKYEQY
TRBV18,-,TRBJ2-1,ASSPGNNEQF
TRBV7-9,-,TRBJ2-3,ASSPPSTSTDTQY
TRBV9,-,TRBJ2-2,ASSTGFSQGELF
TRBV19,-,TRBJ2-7,ASSLTSSYEQY
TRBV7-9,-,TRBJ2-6,ASSPPGAGANVLT
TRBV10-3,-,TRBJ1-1,AISEYPNTEAF
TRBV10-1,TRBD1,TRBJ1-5,ARPRDRGRNQPQH
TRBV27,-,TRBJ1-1,ASSLGWKAEAF
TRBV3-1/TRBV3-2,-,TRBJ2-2,ASSQEDGTGELF
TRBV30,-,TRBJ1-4,AWSGGFGEKLF
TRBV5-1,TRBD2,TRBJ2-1,ASSLVSGNNEQF